These T cell receptor beta chains were read from a single sample in a study of blood T cell repertoires in COVID-19. Assay: immunoSEQ multiplex PCR; the TCRdb copy retains only in-frame clones and omits some. This table holds tens of thousands of clones, 90% found once. The sequenced sample consisted of peripheral blood. Receptors were obtained from a man aged 50 to 60 with acute or convalescent COVID-19. Each CDR3 is given with its conserved first and last residue. The D gene is left open where the match is weak. Clone size is not always given. Where it is, it says once, few, many or a class for expanded clones.

DNA,CDR3,V,J,size,D
TGTGCCAGCAGTTTACCACCCCTAGCAGGAGATACGCAGTATTTT,CASSLPPLAGDTQYF,TRBV6-2/TRBV6-3,TRBJ2-3,.,.
TGTGCCAGCAGTCCGAACAGGGTCTACAATGAGCAGTTCTTC,CASSPNRVYNEQFF,TRBV28,TRBJ2-1,.,.
TGTGCCAGCAGCCTGCCCGGGACAGTTGGCGGTGAGCAGTTCTTC,CASSLPGTVGGEQFF,TRBV5-6,TRBJ2-1,.,TRBD1
TGTGCCAGTAGTAGAGGACTGGCTTACGAGCAGTACTTC,CASSRGLAYEQYF,TRBV19,TRBJ2-7,.,.
TGTGCCAGAAGTAGGACAGGGACCACTGAAGCTTTCTTT,CARSRTGTTEAFF,TRBV5-3,TRBJ1-1,once,TRBD1
.,CASSKDVGQGTQFF,TRBV27,TRBJ1-1,.,.
TGTGCCAGCAGCACTCCAGCGGGGTTGGCTAATGAAAAACTGTTTTTT,CASSTPAGLANEKLFF,TRBV11-3,TRBJ1-4,.,.
TGTGCCAGCAGCTTCCAGGGCGGGAGGAACAATGAGCAGTTCTTC,CASSFQGGRNNEQFF,TRBV7-9,TRBJ2-1,.,TRBD2
TGTGCCAGCAGGAGACAGCAAGCTAACTATGGCTACACCTTC,CASRRQQANYGYTF,TRBV6-5,TRBJ1-2,.,.
TGTGCCAGCAGCCACCGGGGACTAGCGGCCTCCTACGAGCAGTACTTC,CASSHRGLAASYEQYF,TRBV6-2/TRBV6-3,TRBJ2-7,.,TRBD2
TGTGCCAGCAGAATGAGCGGGAGGGGCACCTACGAGCAGTACTTC,CASRMSGRGTYEQYF,TRBV6-5,TRBJ2-7,.,TRBD2
TGTGCCAGCAGCAAGAGGAGCCTCCGGGACAGGGGAGGTTACGAGCAGTACTTC,CASSKRSLRDRGGYEQYF,TRBV7-6,TRBJ2-7,.,TRBD1
TGCGCCAGCAGCCTGGACAGGGAGTTACAGCCCCAGCATTTT,CASSLDRELQPQHF,TRBV5-1,TRBJ1-5,.,TRBD1
TGTGCCTGGAGTCCCAGGGCAGGCTCTGGGGCCAACGTCCTGACTTTC,CAWSPRAGSGANVLTF,TRBV30,TRBJ2-6,once,.